The T cell receptor (beta chain) under discussion was sequenced for a study of cytomegalovirus exposure and HLA in healthy donors (dated by TCRdb to 2016 to 2017). Notes on the research overall: An earlier analysis of some 550 of the donors reported 250 to 350 Gb of sequence data and 117 million unique TCR beta sequences from around 200 million T cells. Along with the roughly 700-subject first cohort, a separate validation cohort of roughly 110 different subjects was used. A later genetic analysis used genome-wide SNP genotypes for about 65% of the 666 donors, treating that subset as a discovery cohort. An early release that covered around 590 HLA-typed donors contained around 330 gigabases of sequencing data and tens of millions of unique TCR sequences. Of the roughly 430 genotyped donors, about 80% fell in the genetic ancestry cluster associated with self-reported Caucasian donors. Every repertoire in the discovery cohort had been generated on one and the same sequencing platform. Class I and class II HLA loci were covered by the typing at four-digit resolution. Across roughly 420 genotyped donors of the cohort, an average of approximately 220,000 unique TCR beta nucleotide sequences per donor were sequenced, and around 19% of those sequences were non-productive. An earlier analysis of approximately 500 of the donors applied high-throughput TCR beta sequencing to assess whether each TCR beta V gene segment acted as functional or pseudogenic. Five DR-DQ haplotypes were handled as single units for association and clustering, since linkage in the cohort was strong. Rather than using new phenotypic data, the later analysis identified candidate immune exposures from TCR beta sequences and from how often those sequences occurred across donors. The number of donors typed differed by locus, with roughly 629-640 for A, B, C, DRB1 and DQB1, roughly 520 for DQA1, under 610 for DPA1, and approximately 470 for DPB1. Donor age, sex, ethnicity and CMV serostatus were compiled alongside the repertoire data. High-throughput TCR immunosequencing, statistical association of individual TCRs with disease status, and machine learning were combined to predict cytomegalovirus infection status. Using immunosequencing, the study profiled T cell repertoires from fewer than 700 subjects and related those repertoires to cytomegalovirus serostatus. In a later analysis, previously published TCR beta repertoires from roughly 710 donors were re-analyzed and high-resolution HLA genotyping was added so that TCR occurrence patterns could be studied. The study was designed to test whether signatures of past pathogen exposure could be identified by cataloging public T cell receptors. Overall results and qualifications from the work: Several of the top co-occurrence clusters appeared to be linked to parvovirus B19, influenza, CMV and Epstein-Barr virus, according to a later analysis. CMV serostatus was the only immune exposure information available for the cohort. An earlier analysis of around 600 of the donors showed that most TCR beta V segments appeared in productive rearrangements either about 87% or about 30% of the time, which broadly matched IMGT annotations. Across donors, most TCR sequences were observed very rarely, whereas some public TCRs were present in many individuals. Because HLA typing was unavailable for some donors at each locus, only the typed subset was used in association tests. A cluster of highly shared sequence variants was judged likely to represent a technical artifact of the sequencing pipeline. Presence/absence analyses assumed roughly uniform sequencing depth across donors, an assumption that may not hold. In vitro tests confirmed that a few of the cytomegalovirus-associated TCR beta chains recognize cytomegalovirus antigens. Most CMV-associated TCR beta chains appeared to be HLA-restricted in a later analysis, and the HLA associations seemed to be driven largely by CMV exposure. The authors suggested that the approach could potentially be generalized to other disease states and immunological phenotypes. Because counts were too low, about 15 rarely observed V segments, including chromosome 9 orphons, were left out of the earlier analysis of over 550 of the donors. Strong co-occurrence of HLA alleles, especially DR and DQ, made assigning TCR associations to individual alleles difficult. A further reported finding was that TCR beta sequences accurately predicted the HLA-A and HLA-B alleles for most subjects in the first cohort. Cytomegalovirus status was reported to be diagnosed by the classifier with high specificity and sensitivity in both the original and validation cohorts. The 87-base-pair reads could not distinguish some IMGT-functional V segments, including TRBV6-2 and TRBV6-3, so those segments were excluded. In a later analysis, HLA-associated TCR beta chains were found to be more clonally expanded and to have lower generation probabilities than equally common non-associated chains. In a later genetic analysis, fewer N-insertions in productive TCRs were reported among donors in an Asian-associated ancestry cluster than the roughly 640-donor mean. Only TCR beta chains were sequenced in this cohort, and the absence of alpha or paired-chain data limited detectable features. In a later genetic analysis, a missense DCLRE1C variant was associated with V-gene and J-gene trimming of TCR beta chains, and the association was replicated in an independent cohort. Correlated functional status among segregating V segments might reflect linkage disequilibrium, but an unknown experimental factor could not be ruled out. According to a later analysis, TCR association rates differed among HLA loci, with DRB1 alleles showing the most associated TCRs and HLA-C alleles showing the fewest. In the study, 164 TCR beta chains were listed as associated with cytomegalovirus. In a later analysis, about 17,000 TCR beta sequences were associated with specific HLA alleles at a false discovery rate of 0.05.

The cohort was made up of approximately 670 healthy bone marrow donors. At the time of sampling, every cohort member was nominally healthy, though immune exposures that went unrecorded were likely present. The donor was CMV seropositive and belonged to the group of some 290 seropositive cohort members. A peripheral blood sample was provided by each donor, and peripheral blood mononuclear cells were used for TCR beta sequencing. The Qiagen DNeasy Blood Extraction Kit was used to extract genomic DNA from the blood cell samples. Library construction relied on the immunoSEQ multiplex PCR assay. For the multiplex PCR, a mixture combining 60 forward primers for TCR Vbeta segments and 13 reverse primers for TCR Jbeta segments was used. The CDR3 region of rearranged TCR beta genes was amplified from genomic DNA by a multiplex PCR assay. The Illumina HiSeq System was used to sequence the amplified TCR beta libraries as 87-base-pair reads. The published analysis was carried out like this. Across the 600 to 700 repertoires, a later analysis counted tens of millions of unique TCR beta chains, roughly 11 million of which were shared by at least two donors. Raw reads were error-corrected and collapsed into unique sequences with a nearest-neighbor algorithm that merged closely related sequences to remove PCR and sequencing errors. V, D and J gene segments were assigned by aligning CDR3 sequences to IMGT reference sequences. Each retained sequence needed at least a six-nucleotide match to both a V gene segment and a J gene segment. Rearrangements were called productive when the CDR3 lacked stop codons and stayed in frame with V and J; all others were non-productive. Following IMGT convention, CDR3 was defined as the stretch from the second conserved V-encoded cysteine to the conserved J-encoded phenylalanine. The earlier analysis of 587 of the donors excluded sequences that lacked an unambiguous match to a single V gene segment. In an earlier analysis of about 590 of the donors, a V segment was called functional when productive rearrangements were above 56.7%, and segregating when the standard deviation between donors exceeded 5%. A statistical classification framework was developed to diagnose cytomegalovirus status using the catalog of TCR beta chain sequences. In a later analysis, TCR nucleotide sequences were compared against IMGT/GENE-DB human TR gene sequences so that V and J genes could be assigned. A later analysis assigned CDR3 sequences and most-parsimonious VDJ recombination scenarios with the TCRdist pipeline. In a later analysis, each TCR beta chain was defined by its CDR3 amino acid sequence together with its V-gene family, and reads without a unique V-gene family were excluded. A later analysis removed 600 or so highly shared, low-generation-probability nucleotide sequences to deal with suspected cross-contamination and a sequencing artifact. For each public chain, a later analysis derived a clonal expansion index from normalized ranks of inferred template counts within each repertoire. A later analysis computed generation probabilities with a VDJ recombination model fitted to out-of-frame rearrangements, and checked the results against IGoR. A later analysis scored TCR-TCR, TCR-HLA and TCR-CMV co-occurrence with hypergeometric tests, applying a repertoire-size bias correction to TCR pairs. False discovery rates were estimated in a later analysis by permuting HLA or CMV assignments 20 times. In a later analysis, co-occurring TCRs were grouped using DBSCAN, and TCRdist sequence similarity was added for clustering within HLA-allele-positive subsets. Repertoires with fewer than 30,000 or more than 120,000 public chains were left out of co-occurrence clustering, as were five repertoires with anomalous nucleotide sharing. TCRdb took this table from immuneACCESS and kept in-frame rearrangements with V and J called. Such tables lack part of the clones; where checked against another copy, unresolved V genes explain under half of the gap, and the rest is unexplained. Clone size and the V and J calls come from that table; the DNA yielded D and trimming. The sample table lists tens of thousands of clones, approximately 74% of them with a count of one. The ten largest make up over 20% of the sample.

V is reduced by 6 bases and J by 5 bases, leaving a spacing of 15 bases between them. CDR1 and CDR2 are read off the germline V gene as KGHSH and LQKENI. The CDR3, from cysteine to phenylalanine, totals 14 residues. CDR3 DNA is the only sequence kept; it has 42 bases, read in frame from the first base. Concerning this clone itself: Its antigen is not yet known. Qualities for individual bases were not recorded, and no much larger clone is one base off.

The chain is assembled from TRBV18 and TRBJ2-3; the D gene cannot be named for sure. What was sequenced was PBMCs. This receptor was obtained from a woman aged 30 to 39 in good health and CMV-seropositive. The encoded CDR3 is CASSLTGGEDTQYF. The nucleotide sequence reads TGTGCCAGCTCGCTGACTGGTGGTGAAGATACGCAGTATTTT.